This is a list of T cell receptor beta chains from one sample in a study of T-cell memory formation after mild COVID-19. MiXCR, applied by TCRdb to the 5' RACE reads, yields one record per CDR3 protein. The sample consists of around 130,000 distinct CDR3 sequences, about 5.9% of them appearing once. The sequenced sample was PBMCs or a T cell subset sorted from them (not recorded which). The origin of the receptors is an adult woman who had mild COVID-19 (a few samples of this study predate the infection). Cell type and time point are not known. Both conserved end residues are part of each CDR3. A D gene is named only where the DNA matches it firmly. Clone size appears in some rows only: once, few, many, or a class for an expanded clone.

size: -; V: TRBV7-9; J: TRBJ2-3; D: -; CDR3: CASSSRAADTQYF; DNA: TGTGCCAGCAGCTCCAGGGCTGCAGATACGCAGTATTTT
size: -; V: TRBV29-1; J: TRBJ1-1; D: -; CDR3: CSVGVRGDTEAFF; DNA: TGCAGCGTTGGGGTGCGGGGGGACACTGAAGCTTTCTTT
size: -; V: TRBV29-1; J: TRBJ1-2; D: -; CDR3: CSVFVVWNYGYTF; DNA: TGCAGCGTGTTCGTCGTGTGGAACTATGGCTACACCTTC
size: few; V: TRBV10-3; J: TRBJ2-5; D: -; CDR3: CAISESESRETQYF; DNA: TGTGCCATCAGTGAGTCAGAAAGTCGGGAGACCCAGTACTTC
size: few; V: TRBV2; J: TRBJ1-5; D: -; CDR3: CASSDMNSNQPQHF; DNA: TGTGCCAGCAGTGACATGAATAGCAATCAGCCCCAGCATTTT
size: -; V: TRBV12-3/TRBV12-4; J: TRBJ2-5; D: -; CDR3: CASSLLGSKPQYF; DNA: TGTGCCAGCAGTTTACTTGGCTCCAAACCCCAGTACTTC
size: -; V: TRBV5-1; J: TRBJ2-3; D: -; CDR3: CASSPMEGSDTQYF; DNA: TGCGCCAGCAGCCCGATGGAGGGATCGGATACGCAGTATTTT
size: few; V: TRBV2; J: TRBJ1-1; D: -; CDR3: CASTWDTNTEAFF; DNA: TGTGCCAGCACTTGGGACACTAACACTGAAGCTTTCTTT
size: many; V: TRBV10-3; J: TRBJ2-7; D: -; CDR3: CAARDQTYEQYF; DNA: TGTGCCGCCCGGGATCAGACCTACGAGCAGTACTTC
size: -; V: TRBV5-6; J: TRBJ2-2; D: TRBD2; CDR3: CASSLAGASGDGELFF; DNA: TGTGCCAGCAGCTTGGCCGGGGCTAGCGGCGACGGGGAGCTGTTTTTT
size: -; V: TRBV12-3/TRBV12-4; J: TRBJ1-2; D: -; CDR3: CASSLGRLYGYTF; DNA: TGTGCCAGCAGTTTAGGCCGGCTCTATGGCTACACCTTC
size: few; V: TRBV4-3; J: TRBJ1-2; D: -; CDR3: CASSQALDGINYGYTF; DNA: TGCGCCAGCAGCCAGGCCCTGGACGGGATTAACTATGGCTACACCTTC
size: -; V: TRBV7-2; J: TRBJ1-2; D: TRBD1; CDR3: CASSPGTGIGYGYTF; DNA: TGTGCCAGCAGCCCTGGGACAGGGATCGGGTATGGCTACACCTTC
size: -; V: TRBV28; J: TRBJ1-2; D: -; CDR3: CAGGVGYGYTF; DNA: TGTGCCGGGGGGGTAGGCTATGGCTACACCTTC
size: many; V: TRBV10-3; J: TRBJ1-2; D: -; CDR3: CAISESGRAYGYTF; DNA: TGTGCCATCAGTGAGTCAGGCAGGGCCTATGGCTACACCTTC
size: -; V: TRBV7-9; J: TRBJ1-4; D: -; CDR3: CASSGQETSNEKLFF; DNA: TGTGCCAGCAGTGGCCAGGAGACTTCTAATGAAAAACTGTTTTTT
size: -; V: TRBV2; J: TRBJ2-3; D: -; CDR3: CASTQRLSTDTQYF; DNA: TGTGCCAGCACCCAGAGACTTAGCACAGATACGCAGTATTTT
size: few; V: TRBV20-1; J: TRBJ2-1; D: TRBD2; CDR3: CSARDPPGTRKAKGRSYNEQFF; DNA: TGCAGTGCTAGAGATCCACCCGGGACTAGGAAAGCGAAGGGAAGGTCCTACAATGAGCAGTTCTTC
size: -; V: TRBV20-1; J: TRBJ1-1; D: -; CDR3: CSAYTGSAEAFF; DNA: TGCAGTGCTTATACAGGGAGCGCTGAAGCTTTCTTT
size: few; V: TRBV29-1; J: TRBJ2-5; D: -; CDR3: CSVRQVQETQYF; DNA: TGCAGCGTGAGACAGGTCCAAGAGACCCAGTACTTC
size: -; V: TRBV12-3/TRBV12-4; J: TRBJ1-1; D: -; CDR3: CASNREANTEAFF; DNA: TGTGCCAGCAACCGCGAGGCGAACACTGAAGCTTTCTTT
size: -; V: TRBV6-2/TRBV6-3; J: TRBJ1-1; D: -; CDR3: CASSITGSEAFF; DNA: TGTGCCAGCAGCATAACAGGGTCTGAAGCTTTCTTT
size: many; V: TRBV20-1; J: TRBJ2-7; D: -; CDR3: CSAPIRTGYEQYF; DNA: TGCAGTGCCCCAATCCGGACGGGCTACGAGCAGTACTTC
size: many; V: TRBV18; J: TRBJ1-2; D: TRBD1; CDR3: CASSPGTVYGYTF; DNA: TGTGCCAGCTCACCAGGGACAGTCTATGGCTACACCTTC
size: many; V: TRBV29-1; J: TRBJ2-7; D: -; CDR3: CSVEDRVGYEQYF; DNA: TGCAGCGTTGAAGATCGCGTCGGCTACGAGCAGTACTTC
size: -; V: TRBV14; J: TRBJ2-3; D: -; CDR3: CASSQGGSTDTQYF; DNA: TGTGCCAGCAGCCAAGGGGGTAGCACAGATACGCAGTATTTT
size: many; V: TRBV5-1; J: TRBJ2-1; D: TRBD2; CDR3: CASSARTSGGEQFF; DNA: TGCGCCAGCAGCGCCCGGACTAGCGGGGGTGAGCAGTTCTTC
size: many; V: TRBV12-3/TRBV12-4; J: TRBJ2-7; D: -; CDR3: CASTLGGYEQYF; DNA: TGTGCCAGCACCCTGGGCGGCTACGAGCAGTACTTC
size: few; V: TRBV15; J: TRBJ1-1; D: -; CDR3: CATSRDGQGTTEAFF; DNA: TGTGCCACCAGCAGAGATGGGCAGGGGACCACTGAAGCTTTCTTT
size: -; V: TRBV20-1; J: TRBJ2-2; D: TRBD1; CDR3: CSARDPRQGNTGELFF; DNA: TGCAGTGCTAGAGATCCTCGACAGGGAAACACCGGGGAGCTGTTTTTT
size: -; V: TRBV29-1; J: TRBJ2-7; D: -; CDR3: CSVETVTYEQYF; DNA: TGCAGCGTTGAAACAGTTACCTACGAGCAGTACTTC
size: many; V: TRBV5-6; J: TRBJ1-2; D: -; CDR3: CASSLLSGANYGYTF; DNA: TGTGCCAGCAGCTTGTTATCCGGGGCCAACTATGGCTACACCTTC
size: -; V: TRBV20-1; J: TRBJ2-1; D: TRBD2; CDR3: CSARGGTSGEQFF; DNA: TGCAGTGCTAGGGGAGGGACTAGCGGTGAGCAGTTCTTC
size: -; V: TRBV27; J: TRBJ2-5; D: TRBD2; CDR3: CASSSNSGTETQYF; DNA: TGTGCCAGCAGTTCAAATAGCGGGACGGAGACCCAGTACTTC
size: many; V: TRBV29-1; J: TRBJ2-5; D: -; CDR3: CSARQGGETQYF; DNA: TGCAGCGCTCGGCAGGGTGGAGAGACCCAGTACTTC
size: -; V: TRBV12-3/TRBV12-4; J: TRBJ2-3; D: TRBD2; CDR3: CASLLAGGTDTQYF; DNA: TGTGCCAGCTTACTCGCGGGGGGCACAGATACGCAGTATTTT
size: many; V: TRBV9; J: TRBJ2-7; D: TRBD2; CDR3: CASSNRGRSGSPDEQYF; DNA: TGTGCCAGCAGCAACCGGGGCCGGAGCGGGAGTCCTGACGAGCAGTACTTC
size: few; V: TRBV18; J: TRBJ1-6; D: TRBD1; CDR3: CASSPRTGEGGSPLHF; DNA: TGTGCCAGCTCACCCCGGACAGGTGAGGGGGGTTCACCCCTCCACTTT
size: -; V: TRBV24-1; J: TRBJ2-5; D: TRBD1; CDR3: CATSDLRQGGETQYF; DNA: TGTGCCACCAGTGACCTCCGACAGGGCGGTGAGACCCAGTACTTC
size: many; V: TRBV20-1; J: TRBJ2-7; D: -; CDR3: CSAPSTGYSYEQYF; DNA: TGCAGTGCTCCCAGTACAGGTTACTCCTACGAGCAGTACTTC
size: few; V: TRBV4-1; J: TRBJ2-1; D: TRBD2; CDR3: CASSHPPSGLAGGYNEQFF; DNA: TGCGCCAGCAGCCATCCCCCTTCGGGACTAGCGGGAGGGTACAATGAGCAGTTCTTC
size: -; V: TRBV29-1; J: TRBJ2-1; D: -; CDR3: CSVDFGQLYYNEQFF; DNA: TGCAGCGTTGATTTTGGACAGCTCTACTACAATGAGCAGTTCTTC
size: few; V: TRBV7-2; J: TRBJ1-2; D: -; CDR3: CASSSYRTGTDGYTF; DNA: TGTGCCAGCAGCTCTTACCGCACAGGGACGGATGGCTACACCTTC
size: few; V: TRBV30; J: TRBJ1-1; D: -; CDR3: CAWSPQGNTEAFF; DNA: TGTGCCTGGAGCCCACAGGGGAACACTGAAGCTTTCTTT
size: many; V: TRBV18; J: TRBJ1-4; D: -; CDR3: CASSLGQNEKLFF; DNA: TGTGCCAGCTCACTAGGACAGAATGAAAAACTGTTTTTT
size: few; V: TRBV6-4; J: TRBJ2-6; D: -; CDR3: CASKITDSGANVLTF; DNA: TGTGCCAGCAAGATAACGGACTCTGGGGCCAACGTCCTGACTTTC
size: -; V: TRBV7-9; J: TRBJ2-3; D: -; CDR3: CASSPGGYTQYF; DNA: TGTGCCAGCAGCCCAGGGGGGTATACGCAGTATTTT
size: medium-sized; V: TRBV20-1; J: TRBJ2-7; D: TRBD2; CDR3: CSARVVAGVGEQYF; DNA: TGCAGTGCTAGAGTGGTAGCGGGAGTGGGAGAGCAGTACTTC
size: -; V: TRBV30; J: TRBJ1-1; D: -; CDR3: CAWSRDRGTEAFF; DNA: TGTGCCTGGAGTCGGGATCGGGGCACTGAAGCTTTCTTT
size: -; V: TRBV7-2; J: TRBJ2-5; D: TRBD2; CDR3: CASSPGGVSGETQYF; DNA: TGTGCCAGCAGCCCGGGGGGAGTATCGGGAGAGACCCAGTACTTC
size: many; V: TRBV6-5; J: TRBJ2-2; D: -; CDR3: CASSYDRGNTGELFF; DNA: TGTGCCAGCAGTTACGACCGGGGGAACACCGGGGAGCTGTTTTTT
size: many; V: TRBV5-1; J: TRBJ2-7; D: TRBD1; CDR3: CASSLSGQVKTYEQYF; DNA: TGCGCCAGCAGCCTTTCAGGACAGGTGAAAACCTACGAGCAGTACTTC
size: once; V: TRBV3-1; J: TRBJ1-2; D: TRBD1; CDR3: CASSPTGRGNYYGYTF; DNA: TGTGCCAGCAGCCCGACAGGGCGGGGTAATTACTATGGCTACACCTTC
size: few; V: TRBV20-1; J: TRBJ2-3; D: TRBD1; CDR3: CSARPGQGTDTQYF; DNA: TGCAGTGCTAGACCGGGACAGGGGACAGATACGCAGTATTTT